The 20 T cell receptor beta chains given below trace back to one sample, sequenced in a study of T cells in Graves' hyperthyroidism and ophthalmopathy. Authors of the study amplified TCR beta CDR3 regions from RNA transcripts. The HTBI set primed first-round TCR CDR3 RT-PCR. MiXCR, run by TCRdb on the multiplex PCR reads, gives a single entry per CDR3 protein. The table lists over 650,000 distinct CDR3 sequences, 16% of them singletons. Input material: blood. The receptors stem from a man aged 18 to 30 with Graves' hyperthyroidism.

To note about this clonotype: A read error may produce the germline difference seen at one junction end. The chain recombines TRBV7-3 with TRBJ2-1, with 10 bases aligning to TRBD2. The CDR3 contains 16 residues. Germline V gene sequence: CDR1 SGHTA, CDR2 FQGTGA. In DNA, the CDR3 is TGTGCCGGCAGCTTGCCCGGGACTAGCGAGATCAATGAGCAGTTCTTC. Translated: CAGSLPGTSEINEQFF. Variable domain in full (rest from reference TRBV7-3 and TRBJ2-1): GAGVSQTPSNKVTEKGKYVELRCDPISGHTALYWYRQSLGQGPEFLIYFQGTGAADDSGLPNDRFFAVRPEGSVSTLKIQRTERGDSAVYLCAGSLPGTSEINEQFFGPGTRLTVL.

The rearrangement links TRBV6-1 to TRBJ1-6; D is undetermined. The CDR3 runs 15 residues. Germline CDR1 is MNHNS and CDR2 is SASEGT. The germline V and J ends were trimmed by 10 bases and 0 bases, with 13 bases remaining between them. CDR3 coding DNA: TGTGCCACAACTACCCAAATCTCCTATAATTCACCCCTCCACTTT. Translating it yields CATTTQISYNSPLHF.

Many counts were recorded for this clonotype. The rearrangement links TRBV11-1 to TRBJ2-1; 7 nucleotides agree with TRBD2. Germline loops: CDR1 SGHAT, CDR2 FQDESV (reference sequence). V shed 5 bases and J 4 bases; nucleotides not matched to a gene: 8. The CDR3 runs to 15 residues. The CDR3 sequence is CASSTGLEGYNEQFF. CDR3 DNA sequence: TGTGCCAGCAGCACCGGACTAGAGGGATACAATGAGCAGTTCTTC.

This clonotype was picked up a small number of times. J is TRBJ1-6 and V is TRBV10-3; unclear D gene. Trimming cost V 4 bases and J 0 bases, with 10 bases left between them. Germline CDR1 is ENHRY and CDR2 is SYGVKD. The CDR3 is 16 amino acids. The CDR3 DNA follows: TGTGCCATCAGTGGGGTTGGTTCCTCCTATAATTCACCCCTCCACTTT. This gives the protein CAISGVGSSYNSPLHF.

This clonotype was counted ten times or more. This chain connects TRBV29-1 to TRBJ2-1; D possibly corresponds to TRBD2 (6 bases). Germline CDR1 SQVTM, CDR2 ANQGSEA. This CDR3 is built from 15 residues. V was shortened by 0 bases and J by 7 bases, with 16 bases between the two germline ends. This CDR3 reads CSVEDGGDSGNEQFF. The CDR3 coding sequence is TGCAGCGTTGAAGATGGAGGGGACTCAGGGAATGAGCAGTTCTTC.

This clonotype was seen repeatedly, ten times or more. The chain combines TRBV18 with TRBJ1-6; TRBD1 is a possible D gene (6 bases). This CDR3 is 14 amino acids long. V was cut by 3 bases and J by 10 bases, with 13 bases left in between. Germline V gives CDR1 KGHSH, CDR2 LQKENI. CDR3 amino acids: CASSPNREQSPLHF. The CDR3 DNA follows: TGTGCCAGCTCACCGAACAGGGAGCAGTCACCCCTCCACTTT. Based on the CDR3 plus reference TRBV18 and TRBJ1-6, the full variable domain is NAGVMQNPRHLVRRRGQEARLRCSPMKGHSHVYWYRQLPEEGLKFMVYLQKENIIDESGMPKERFSAEFPKEGPSILRIQQVVRGDSAAYFCASSPNREQSPLHFGNGTRLTVT.

This chain uses TRBV27 with TRBJ2-5; D is possibly TRBD1 or TRBD2 (7 bases each). V was trimmed by 5 bases and J by 5 bases, leaving 30 bases between them. Germline lookup yields CDR1 MNHEY and CDR2 SMNVEV (reference sequence). CDR3 length equals 19 residues. The CDR3 here is CASSPGGAGGTGTPETQYF. CDR3 bases: TGTGCCAGCAGTCCAGGGGGGGCCGGTGGGACTGGCACCCCGGAGACCCAGTACTTC.

The sample holds many counts of this clonotype. This chain uses TRBV28 with TRBJ2-7, with D hard to call. Trimming cost V 7 bases and J 7 bases, with 17 bases left between them. The CDR3 covers 13 residues. Germline V gene data show CDR1 as MDHEN and CDR2 as SYDVKM. CDR3 DNA sequence: TGTGCCAGCACTTCATACTCGGCGCGGGAGCAGTACTTC. This gives the protein CASTSYSAREQYF. Filled out from reference TRBV28 and TRBJ2-7, the complete variable domain reads DVKVTQSSRYLVKRTGEKVFLECVQDMDHENMFWYRQDPGLGLRLIYFSYDVKMKEKGDIPEGYSVSREKKERFSLILESASTNQTSMYLCASTSYSAREQYFGPGTRLTVT.

This clonotype has a single count. The rearrangement joins TRBV30 to TRBJ2-1, with 9 bases aligning to TRBD2. V lost 2 bases and J lost 9; bases outside the gene matches: 5. Germline V gene lookup returns CDR1 GTSNPN and CDR2 SVGIG (reference sequence). There are 13 residues in the CDR3. The CDR3 DNA reads TGTGCCTGGAGTAGCGGGAGGAGAGTTGAGCAGTTCTTC. Translated, it gives CAWSSGRRVEQFF.

This clonotype was counted at least ten times. The chain is built from TRBV30 and TRBJ2-7, with D hard to call. The CDR3 covers 12 residues. V was shortened by 0 bases and J by 6 bases, with 9 bases between the two germline ends. Germline V gene sequence: CDR1 GTSNPN, CDR2 SVGIG (reference sequence). The CDR3 spells CAWSVTPGEQYF. In DNA, the CDR3 is TGTGCCTGGAGTGTAACGCCGGGCGAGCAGTACTTC.

The gene calls are TRBV7-9 and TRBJ1-2, with 7 nucleotides matching TRBD1. Trimming at V came to 5 bases and at J to 1 base, leaving 7 bases not matched to a gene. This CDR3 contains 15 residues. Per the germline V gene, CDR1 is SEHNR and CDR2 is FQNEAQ (reference sequence). The CDR3 loop reads CASSRQGDGNYGYTF. The CDR3 region has the DNA TGTGCCAGCAGCCGACAGGGAGACGGTAACTATGGCTACACCTTC.

This clonotype was recorded at least ten times. The rearrangement links TRBV28 to TRBJ2-4; no firm D call. Between the trimmed V and J ends, which lost 3 bases and 7 bases, there was a span of 10 bases. CDR1 and CDR2 (germline): MDHEN, SYDVKM. This CDR3 has 13 residues. CDR3 sequence (DNA): TGTGCCAGCAGTTTGGCGAGCGCTAACATTCAGTACTTC. Encoded protein: CASSLASANIQYF.

This clonotype was observed at least ten times. This chain joins TRBV27 and TRBJ2-2; tentative D call: TRBD2 (5 bases). V was cut by 4 bases and J by 4 bases, with 16 bases left in between. The CDR3 covers 16 residues. The V gene's germline CDR1 is MNHEY and CDR2 SMNVEV (reference sequence). DNA of the CDR3: TGTGCCAGCAGTTCCTCCTTAGCGACTCGCACCGGGGAGCTGTTTTTT. Residues: CASSSSLATRTGELFF.

The table lists this clonotype with many counts. The V and J genes are TRBV5-1 and TRBJ2-7; either TRBD1 or TRBD2 may fit D (5 bases each). V shed 4 bases and J shed 0 bases, with 11 bases lying between them. Germline V gene sequence: CDR1 SGHRS, CDR2 YFSETQ. The CDR3 sequence is 14 residues long. This chain's CDR3 is CASSSRDGSYEQYF. As DNA, the CDR3 is TGCGCCAGCAGCAGCCGGGACGGCTCCTACGAGCAGTACTTC.

This clonotype was detected ten times or more. The rearrangement links TRBV20-1 to TRBJ2-3; D possibly corresponds to TRBD1 (6 bases). The CDR3 spans 14 residues. Trimming pared 1 base from V and 0 bases from J, leaving 8 bases between. Germline assignment: CDR1 DFQATT and CDR2 SNEGSKA (reference sequence). The CDR3 DNA follows: TGCAGTGCTAGAGTGGGGACAAGCACAGATACGCAGTATTTT. It codes for CSARVGTSTDTQYF.

This clonotype was seen a handful of times. V usage is TRBV6-2 or TRBV6-3 and J usage is TRBJ2-2; the D gene could be TRBD1 or TRBD2 (5 bases each). Germline V gene data show CDR1 as MNHEY and CDR2 as SVGEGT. The V end lost 6 bases, the J end lost 3 bases, and 11 bases lay between the germline ends. The CDR3 runs to 14 residues. The CDR3: CASSDRGHTGELFF. The CDR3 DNA follows: TGTGCCAGCAGCGACAGAGGGCACACCGGGGAGCTGTTTTTT.

This rearrangement joins TRBV7-2 to TRBJ1-3, with a tentative D call TRBD1 (5 bases). V lost 5 bases and J 3 bases, leaving 14 bases between the germline ends. This CDR3 region has 15 residues. Germline loops: CDR1 SGHTA, CDR2 FQGNSA. CDR3 nucleotide sequence: TGTGCCAGCAGCGCCGGGGGGACCGTTGGAAACACCATATATTTT. Amino acids: CASSAGGTVGNTIYF. The full variable domain, completed using reference TRBV7-2 and TRBJ1-3, is GAGVSQSPSNKVTEKGKDVELRCDPISGHTALYWYRQSLGQGLEFLIYFQGNSAPDKSGLPSDRFSAERTGGSVSTLTIQRTQQEDSAVYLCASSAGGTVGNTIYFGEGSWLTVV.

This clonotype was counted ten times or more. The rearrangement links TRBV7-9 to TRBJ2-7, with 8 bases lining up with TRBD2. This CDR3 has 14 residues. V lost 6 bases to trimming and J lost 1 base; unmatched junction nucleotides: 5. The germline CDR1 and CDR2 sequences are SEHNR and FQNEAQ (reference sequence). This CDR3 reads CASSPLAGSYEQYF. The CDR3 DNA follows: TGTGCCAGCAGTCCGTTAGCGGGATCCTACGAGCAGTACTTC.

This clonotype was recorded a few times. V usage is TRBV29-1 and J usage is TRBJ1-4; D is unclear. This CDR3 spans 14 amino acids. Trimming cost V 7 bases and J 3 bases, with 15 bases left between them. The germline gives CDR1 SQVTM, CDR2 ANQGSEA. The CDR3 here is CSAYAVNPNEKLFF. In nucleotides, the CDR3 is TGCAGCGCATACGCGGTAAACCCTAATGAAAAACTGTTTTTT.

In this sample, this clonotype turned up many times. The chain links TRBV28 to TRBJ1-2, with no clear D. Germline CDR1 is MDHEN and CDR2 is SYDVKM. The CDR3 loop spans 14 amino acids. V was trimmed by 2 bases and J by 7 bases, leaving 14 bases between them. CDR3 bases: TGTGCCAGCAGTTTACGCCTTGCGACGGTTGGCTACACCTTC. Translated: CASSLRLATVGYTF.